This is a list of T cell receptor beta chains from one sample in a study of blood T cell repertoires in COVID-19. The table came from immunoSEQ multiplex PCR; TCRdb's copy has only in-frame clones and leaves some out. This sample yields approximately 93,000 clones, of which about 87% are seen a single time; around 0.47% belongs to the top ten. Sequenced sample: peripheral blood. These receptors all come from a man aged 60-69 years with acute or convalescent COVID-19. CDR3s leave out the opening cysteine and the closing phenylalanine or tryptophan. The order of the fields is J gene, V gene, CDR3 length, CDR3 protein.

j_call: TRBJ1-5
v_call: TRBV28
cdr3_length: 12
cdr3_aa: ASRTQQGGRPQH

j_call: TRBJ2-7
v_call: TRBV2
cdr3_length: 13
cdr3_aa: ASSERSGGAGEQY

j_call: TRBJ1-2
v_call: TRBV29-1
cdr3_length: 10
cdr3_aa: SVSEGGSGYT

j_call: TRBJ2-3
v_call: TRBV5-4
cdr3_length: 11
cdr3_aa: ASSGQGEDTQY

j_call: TRBJ2-2
v_call: TRBV3-1/TRBV3-2
cdr3_length: 14
cdr3_aa: ASSQRTGENTGELF

j_call: TRBJ2-3
v_call: TRBV13
cdr3_length: 11
cdr3_aa: ASSLVDTDTQY

j_call: TRBJ1-1
v_call: TRBV4-1
cdr3_length: 10
cdr3_aa: ASSQTGFEAF

j_call: TRBJ2-1
v_call: TRBV5-6
cdr3_length: 12
cdr3_aa: ASGDSGRLDEQF

j_call: TRBJ1-2
v_call: TRBV27
cdr3_length: 13
cdr3_aa: ASRAGGIRIRGYT

j_call: TRBJ2-5
v_call: TRBV28
cdr3_length: 13
cdr3_aa: ASSSSGGVQETQY

j_call: TRBJ1-6
v_call: TRBV2
cdr3_length: 13
cdr3_aa: ASTRGGAQSSPLH

j_call: TRBJ1-5
v_call: TRBV24-1
cdr3_length: 12
cdr3_aa: ATADRGGNQPQH

j_call: TRBJ2-7
v_call: TRBV5-1
cdr3_length: 12
cdr3_aa: ASSGTGGPYEQY

j_call: TRBJ1-6
v_call: TRBV6-5
cdr3_length: 12
cdr3_aa: ASSWGQGNSPLH

j_call: TRBJ1-1
v_call: TRBV3-1/TRBV3-2
cdr3_length: 12
cdr3_aa: ASSQKDRNTEAF